The 28 T cell receptor beta chains in this list originate from one sample, sequenced in a study of shared clonotypes between healthy human individuals. Repertoires were generated with immunoSEQ multiplex PCR, while TCRdb's copy carries only in-frame clones and drops some. This table holds about 1.5 million clones, roughly 96% found once. Sequences were obtained from naive CD4+ T cells sorted from blood. Indicated subset: CD45RA+ positively selected. The source is a man aged 30-40 years in good health.

The chain employs TRBV18 and TRBJ2-1; D is ambiguous. CDR3 length equals 14 residues. The ends were cut back, 6 bases at V and 1 base at J, with 10 bases in the middle. Germline CDR1 is KGHSH and CDR2 is LQKENI. CDR3 bases: TGTGCCAGCTCTCCGGGTCCGTCCTACAATGAGCAGTTCTTC. This gives the protein CASSPGPSYNEQFF.

The chain joins TRBV5-5 to TRBJ1-2, with D maybe TRBD1 (6 bases). This CDR3 has 16 residues. V was pared by 4 bases and J by 2 bases, with 18 bases between. CDR1 SGHKS and CDR2 YYEKEE come from the germline V gene (reference sequence). The DNA of the CDR3 is TGTGCCAGCAGCCAGGTCCGAGACAGGCCAAACTATGGCTACACCTTC. Translation gives CASSQVRDRPNYGYTF.

This rearrangement joins TRBV19 to TRBJ2-5; unclear D gene. Per germline, CDR1 LNHDA and CDR2 SQIVND (reference sequence). Trimming cost V 4 bases and J 0 bases, with 12 bases left between them. The CDR3 length is 15 residues. The CDR3 bases are TGTGCCAGTAGTACCCTAGTTGGACACCAAGAGACCCAGTACTTC. Residues: CASSTLVGHQETQYF.

The V call is TRBV20-1, the J call TRBJ2-1, with D unclear. Trimming shortened V by 8 bases and J by 10 bases, and 15 bases separated the two germline ends. Germline V gene data show CDR1 as DFQATT and CDR2 as SNEGSKA (reference sequence). The CDR3 totals 11 residues. In nucleotides, the CDR3 is TGCAGTCCCGCCCGGGCCCGGGAGCAGTTCTTC. Its protein product is CSPARAREQFF.

The V gene is TRBV7-8, the J gene TRBJ2-5; no firm D call. The CDR3 sequence is 12 residues long. The germline CDR1 and CDR2 sequences are SGHVS and FQNEAQ. V dropped 2 bases and J dropped 5 bases, with 6 bases sitting between them. This CDR3 reads CASSLYGETQYF. DNA of the CDR3: TGTGCCAGCAGCTTATACGGGGAGACCCAGTACTTC.

The chain recombines TRBV6-1 with TRBJ1-1; TRBD1 is a possible D gene (5 bases). V lost 4 bases to trimming and J lost 2 bases, with 11 bases between them. The CDR3 spans 14 residues. Germline CDR1 reads MNHNS; CDR2 reads SASEGT. CDR3 residues: CASSGGRINTEAFF. CDR3 bases: TGTGCCAGCAGTGGGGGACGGATAAACACTGAAGCTTTCTTT.

A remark on this clone: Other DNA sequences from this sample encode an identical CDR3 as well. The J gene is TRBJ2-7, the V gene TRBV7-2; 10 nucleotides match TRBD1. From germline, CDR1 is SGHTA and CDR2 FQGNSA. The CDR3 is made up of 14 amino acids. J gave up 4 bases and V 2 bases, and 2 bases lay outside the gene matches. CDR3 in DNA: TGTGCCAGCAGCTTAAGACAGGGGGCTTACGAGCAGTACTTC. Encoded protein: CASSLRQGAYEQYF.

The chain combines TRBV19 with TRBJ2-1; weak D call: TRBD2 (6 bases). Germline V CDR1 and CDR2: LNHDA, SQIVND (reference sequence). CDR3 length: 18 amino acids. Between the trimmed V and J ends, which lost 6 bases and 3 bases, there was a span of 24 bases. The CDR3 DNA reads TGTGCCAGTAGGGGTAGTTTGAGACGGGACTCAGACTACAATGAGCAGTTCTTC. It specifies CASRGSLRRDSDYNEQFF. Supplemented by reference TRBV19 and TRBJ2-1, the full variable domain reads DGGITQSPKYLFRKEGQNVTLSCEQNLNHDAMYWYRQDPGQGLRLIYYSQIVNDFQKGDIAEGYSVSREKKESFPLTVTSAQKNPTAFYLCASRGSLRRDSDYNEQFFGPGTRLTVL.

The table lists this clone with a count of one. J is TRBJ2-1 and V is TRBV9; possibly TRBD2 for D (5 bases). Germline V gives CDR1 SGDLS, CDR2 YYNGEE. The CDR3 length is 13 residues. V lost 6 bases, J lost 5 bases, and 12 bases lay in between. The CDR3 DNA reads TGTGCCAGCACGCCTGGCGGGCACAATGAGCAGTTCTTC. Translated: CASTPGGHNEQFF.

V and J are TRBV10-3 and TRBJ1-2; tentative D call: TRBD1 (6 bases). V was cut by 10 bases and J by 3 bases, with 15 bases left in between. Germline V lookup: CDR1 ENHRY, CDR2 SYGVKD. The CDR3 has 13 residues. Here the CDR3 reads CATVRQVDYGYTF. CDR3 DNA: TGTGCCACGGTGCGACAGGTTGACTATGGCTACACCTTC.

This clone occurred once. The gene calls are TRBV5-1 and TRBJ2-7; 7 bases line up with TRBD1. The CDR3 spans 16 residues. From germline, CDR1 is SGHRS and CDR2 YFSETQ. J was trimmed by 1 base and V by 4 bases; bases with no gene match: 11. In DNA, the CDR3 is TGCGCCAGCAGCAGGAGACGACAGGGTCGTTCCTACGAGCAGTACTTC. It codes for CASSRRRQGRSYEQYF.

The rearrangement links TRBV7-3 to TRBJ2-3, with D perhaps matching TRBD2 (5 bases). V lost 2 bases and J 5 bases, leaving 8 bases between the germline ends. The CDR3 is 13 residues long. In germline, CDR1 is SGHTA, CDR2 FQGTGA. The CDR3 loop is CASSLPGKDTQYF. The CDR3 DNA reads as TGTGCCAGCAGCTTACCCGGGAAAGATACGCAGTATTTT.

The chain links TRBV5-1 to TRBJ2-1; D is perhaps TRBD2 (6 bases). Germline V gene lookup returns CDR1 SGHRS and CDR2 YFSETQ. Trimming removed 7 bases from V and 2 bases from J, with 7 bases in between. The CDR3 extends over 12 amino acids. CDR3 loop: CASGRTYNEQFF. The CDR3 DNA sequence: TGCGCCAGCGGGAGGACCTACAATGAGCAGTTCTTC.

The rearrangement uses TRBV4-1 and TRBJ1-5; D might be TRBD1 (6 bases). Germline-derived CDR1 and CDR2 are MGHRA and YSYEKL. Trimming removed 3 bases at V and 4 bases at J, with 19 bases between. CDR3 length: 17 residues. DNA of the CDR3: TGCGCCAGCAGCCAGTGGGCCCCGACAGGAACAAATCAGCCCCAGCATTTT. Its protein product is CASSQWAPTGTNQPQHF.

J is TRBJ1-2 and V is TRBV7-9, with no clear D. The V end was cut by 2 bases, the J end by 0 bases, with 10 bases between. Germline assignment: CDR1 SEHNR and CDR2 FQNEAQ (reference sequence). The CDR3 runs to 15 residues. The DNA for the CDR3 is TGTGCCAGCAGCTTATCCCAGGTCACTAACTATGGCTACACCTTC. Translation: CASSLSQVTNYGYTF.

The chain joins TRBV28 to TRBJ1-4; 8 bases are a match to TRBD1. Germline assignment: CDR1 MDHEN and CDR2 SYDVKM. The trim removed 8 bases at V and 7 bases at J, leaving 6 bases unmatched. There are 13 residues in the CDR3. This CDR3 reads CASFGQGAEKLFF. Written as DNA, the CDR3 is TGTGCCAGCTTTGGACAGGGTGCTGAAAAACTGTTTTTT. Full variable domain (remainder filled in from reference TRBV28 and TRBJ1-4): DVKVTQSSRYLVKRTGEKVFLECVQDMDHENMFWYRQDPGLGLRLIYFSYDVKMKEKGDIPEGYSVSREKKERFSLILESASTNQTSMYLCASFGQGAEKLFFGSGTQLSVL.

This clone was counted once. Other nucleotide sequences in the sample specify the same CDR3. The J gene is TRBJ2-3, the V gene TRBV18; D might be TRBD1 (5 bases). The CDR3 contains 15 residues. With 3 bases removed from V and 0 bases from J, the gap between germline ends came to 10 bases. Looked up from germline, CDR1 is KGHSH and CDR2 is LQKENI. The CDR3 region has the DNA TGTGCCAGCTCACCGCGACAGTCTAGCACAGATACGCAGTATTTT. It yields the protein CASSPRQSSTDTQYF.

The V and J genes are TRBV13 and TRBJ2-1, with 8 bases aligning to TRBD2. CDR3 length: 16 amino acids. Germline V CDR1 and CDR2: PRHDT, FYEKMQ (reference sequence). V was clipped by 0 bases and J by 9 bases; unmatched bases: 10. The CDR3 loop is CASSLGVGSGTGEQFF. The CDR3, as DNA: TGTGCCAGCAGCTTAGGCGTTGGTAGCGGGACCGGTGAGCAGTTCTTC. The variable domain in full, completed from reference TRBV13 and TRBJ2-1, reads AAGVIQSPRHLIKEKRETATLKCYPIPRHDTVYWYQQGPGQDPQFLISFYEKMQSDKGSIPDRFSAQQFSDYHSELNMSSLELGDSALYFCASSLGVGSGTGEQFFGPGTRLTVL.

The rearrangement joins TRBV29-1 to TRBJ2-5, with 8 bases that match TRBD2. This CDR3 contains 12 residues. Germline CDR1 is SQVTM and CDR2 is ANQGSEA. The V segment lost 6 bases and the J segment 4 bases; nucleotides outside the gene matches: 4. CDR3 DNA: TGCAGCGTGGGAGCGGGAGCAGAGACCCAGTACTTC. Residues: CSVGAGAETQYF.

The V and J genes are TRBV6-6 and TRBJ2-7; weak D call: TRBD1 (6 bases). The CDR3 is 16 amino acids. Germline lookup yields CDR1 MNHNY and CDR2 SVGAGI (reference sequence). V lost 0 bases to trimming and J lost 2 bases, with 14 bases between them. CDR3: CASSYSMQGSPYEQYF. CDR3 DNA sequence: TGTGCCAGCAGTTACTCGATGCAGGGGTCCCCCTACGAGCAGTACTTC.

The chain uses TRBV18 and TRBJ2-3; possibly TRBD1 for D (6 bases). Germline V lookup: CDR1 KGHSH, CDR2 LQKENI. CDR3 length equals 17 residues. V gave up 0 bases and J gave up 3 bases, with 16 bases separating them. The CDR3 reads CASSPPRSGEVTDTQYF. The CDR3, as DNA: TGTGCCAGCTCACCACCGCGCTCAGGGGAAGTGACAGATACGCAGTATTTT.

The gene calls are TRBV28 and TRBJ2-1; 13 positions match TRBD2. This CDR3 contains 18 residues. The trim removed 5 bases at V and 3 bases at J, leaving 10 bases unmatched. CDR1 and CDR2 (germline): MDHEN, SYDVKM. The CDR3 DNA reads TGTGCCAGCAGTCCCCTTATCAGGACTAGCGGGAGCTACAATGAGCAGTTCTTC. Residues: CASSPLIRTSGSYNEQFF.

The CDR3 nucleotides are TGCGCCAGCAGCCACGGGACAGGGGAGTACGAGCAGTACTTC. It is translated as CASSHGTGEYEQYF. The chain joins TRBV5-1 to TRBJ2-7; 10 bases match TRBD1. Trimming removed 4 bases from V and 4 bases from J; junction bases left unmatched: 5. Per germline, CDR1 SGHRS and CDR2 YFSETQ. The CDR3 totals 14 residues.

The chain joins TRBV11-2 to TRBJ2-1, with 11 bases identical to TRBD2. This CDR3 has 15 amino acids. V lost 1 base to trimming and J lost 7 bases; unmatched junction nucleotides: 3. CDR1 is SGHAT, CDR2 FQNNGV, per germline. In DNA form, the CDR3 reads TGTGCCAGCAGCTTAGGGGCTAGCGGGAGGAATGAGCAGTTCTTC. This sequence encodes CASSLGASGRNEQFF.

The V call is TRBV7-2, the J call TRBJ1-2; D gene unclear. In germline, CDR1 is SGHTA, CDR2 FQGNSA. This CDR3 is 14 amino acids long. V was trimmed by 1 base and J by 4 bases, leaving 10 bases between them. The CDR3 sequence: CASSLGSLLYGYTF. CDR3 DNA sequence: TGTGCCAGCAGCTTAGGCAGCTTACTCTATGGCTACACCTTC.

DNA of the CDR3: TGTGCCAGTAGTATATCGGCGTACAATGAGCAGTTCTTC. This gives the protein CASSISAYNEQFF. V usage is TRBV19 and J usage is TRBJ2-1; D gene uncertain. Trimming pared 2 bases from V and 4 bases from J, leaving 6 bases between. CDR1 and CDR2 from the germline V gene are LNHDA and SQIVND (reference sequence). The CDR3 is 13 residues long.

V and J are TRBV21-1 and TRBJ2-7; TRBD1 is the table's D call, not checked against the DNA. TRBV21-1 is reported as a pseudogene. The CDR3 length is 16 residues. In DNA, the CDR3 is TGTGCCAGCAGCAAAGACAGGACAGGGACCATCTACGAGCAGTACTTC. This codes for CASSKDRTGTIYEQYF.

J is TRBJ2-3 and V is TRBV2; the D is unclear. CDR1 SNHLY and CDR2 FYNNEI come from the germline V gene. The length of the CDR3 is 13 residues. V lost 6 bases and J 0 bases, leaving 7 bases between the germline ends. CDR3 bases: TGTGCCAGCAGGGTATTTAGCACAGATACGCAGTATTTT. It codes for CASRVFSTDTQYF.